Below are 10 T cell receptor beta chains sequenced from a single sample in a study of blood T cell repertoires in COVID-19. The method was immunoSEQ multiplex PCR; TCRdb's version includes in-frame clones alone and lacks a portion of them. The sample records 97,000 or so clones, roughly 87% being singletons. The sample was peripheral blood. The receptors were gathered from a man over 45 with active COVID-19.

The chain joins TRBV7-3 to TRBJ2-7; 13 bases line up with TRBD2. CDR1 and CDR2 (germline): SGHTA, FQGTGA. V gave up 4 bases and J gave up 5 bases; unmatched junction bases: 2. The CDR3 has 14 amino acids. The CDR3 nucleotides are TGTGCCAGCAGCTCGGGACTAGCGGGGAACGAGCAGTACTTC. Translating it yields CASSSGLAGNEQYF.

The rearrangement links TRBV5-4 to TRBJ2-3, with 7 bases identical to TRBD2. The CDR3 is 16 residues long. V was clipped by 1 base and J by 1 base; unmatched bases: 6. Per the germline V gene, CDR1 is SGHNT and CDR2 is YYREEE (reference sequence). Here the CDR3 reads CASSLSSGVGTDTQYF. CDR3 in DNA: TGTGCCAGCAGCTTGTCAAGCGGGGTCGGCACAGATACGCAGTATTTT.

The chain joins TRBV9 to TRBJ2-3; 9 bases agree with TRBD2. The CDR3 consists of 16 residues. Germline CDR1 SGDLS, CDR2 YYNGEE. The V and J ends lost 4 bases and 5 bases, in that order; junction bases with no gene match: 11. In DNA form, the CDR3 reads TGTGCCAGCAGCCATATGTCCAGCGGGGGGAAAGATACGCAGTATTTT. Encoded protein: CASSHMSSGGKDTQYF.

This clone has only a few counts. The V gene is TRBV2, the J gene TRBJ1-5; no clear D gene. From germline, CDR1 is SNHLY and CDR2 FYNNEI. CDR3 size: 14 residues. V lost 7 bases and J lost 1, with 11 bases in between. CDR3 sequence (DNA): TGTGCCAGCAAAGGCCTAGGCAGCAATCAGCCCCAGCATTTT. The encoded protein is CASKGLGSNQPQHF.

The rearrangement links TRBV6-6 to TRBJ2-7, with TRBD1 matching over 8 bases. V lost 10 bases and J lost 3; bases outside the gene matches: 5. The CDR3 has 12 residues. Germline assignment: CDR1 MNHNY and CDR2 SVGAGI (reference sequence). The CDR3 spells CAISTGVYEQYF. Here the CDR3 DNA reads TGTGCCATTTCGACAGGGGTCTACGAGCAGTACTTC.

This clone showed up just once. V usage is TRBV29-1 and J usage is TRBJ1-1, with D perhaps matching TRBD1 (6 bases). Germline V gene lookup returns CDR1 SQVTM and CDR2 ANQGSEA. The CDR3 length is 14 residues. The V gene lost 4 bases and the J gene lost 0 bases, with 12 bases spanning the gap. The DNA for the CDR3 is TGCAGCGTTGTCCGCAGGGGCCTGAACACTGAAGCTTTCTTT. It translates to CSVVRRGLNTEAFF.

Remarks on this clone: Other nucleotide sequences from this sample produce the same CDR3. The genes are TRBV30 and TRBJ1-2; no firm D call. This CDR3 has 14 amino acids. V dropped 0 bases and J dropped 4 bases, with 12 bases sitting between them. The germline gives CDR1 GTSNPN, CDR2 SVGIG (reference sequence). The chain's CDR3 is CAWSVPPGSYGYTF. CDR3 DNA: TGTGCCTGGAGTGTCCCCCCAGGATCCTATGGCTACACCTTC.

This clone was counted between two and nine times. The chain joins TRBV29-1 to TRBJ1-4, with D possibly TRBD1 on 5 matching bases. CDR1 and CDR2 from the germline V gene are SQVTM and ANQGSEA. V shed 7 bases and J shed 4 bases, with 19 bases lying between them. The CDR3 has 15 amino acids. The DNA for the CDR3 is TGCAGCGCCCAAAGGAGCGGGGCCTATAATGAAAAACTGTTTTTT. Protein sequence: CSAQRSGAYNEKLFF.

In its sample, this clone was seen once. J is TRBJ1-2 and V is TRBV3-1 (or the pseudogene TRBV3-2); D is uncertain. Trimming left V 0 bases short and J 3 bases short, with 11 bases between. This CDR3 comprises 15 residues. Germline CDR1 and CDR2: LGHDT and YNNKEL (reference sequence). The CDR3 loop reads CASSQEGGEYYGYTF. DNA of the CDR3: TGTGCCAGCAGCCAAGAAGGTGGGGAGTACTATGGCTACACCTTC.

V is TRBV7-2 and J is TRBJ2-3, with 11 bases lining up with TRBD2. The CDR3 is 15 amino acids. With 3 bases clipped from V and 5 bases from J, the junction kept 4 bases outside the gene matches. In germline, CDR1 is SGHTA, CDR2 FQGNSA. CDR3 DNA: TGTGCCAGCAGCTTTAGCGGGGGGGCCGGAGATACGCAGTATTTT. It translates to CASSFSGGAGDTQYF.